This T cell receptor (beta chain) was retrieved from a study of glioma-infiltrating T cells after dendritic cell vaccination. This clone showed up just a few times. Its antigen is still unknown. Amplification used 60 V beta primers and 13 J beta primers. TCRdb's copy holds only in-frame clones and misses some; the assay was immunoSEQ multiplex PCR. Found here are 55,000 to 75,000 clones, just under 85% of them singletons; the top ten hold 15% to 18%. General study results and limits: Complete blood and tumor specimen sets were limited to few patients.

Regarding time point: after dendritic cell vaccination, including at tumor progression/relapse. The CDR3 consists of 15 residues. V was pared by 0 bases and J by 4 bases, with 10 bases between. In germline, CDR1 is ENHRY, CDR2 SYGVKD. This sequence was found in a human donor with glioblastoma. This specimen was blood, taken after dendritic cell vaccination. The rearrangement links TRBV10-3 to TRBJ1-5; D possibly corresponds to TRBD1 (5 bases). The CDR3 DNA is TGTGCCATCAGTGAGTCGTTTGGGGGGAATCAGCCCCAGCATTTT. It specifies CAISESFGGNQPQHF.